This T cell receptor beta chain is drawn from a study of T cells in Graves' hyperthyroidism and ophthalmopathy. Trimming stripped 5 bases from V and 3 bases from J, with 17 bases between. The CDR3 spans 14 residues. The germline gives CDR1 SQVTM, CDR2 ANQGSEA. TCR beta CDR3 regions were amplified from RNA. TCR CDR3 underwent first-round RT-PCR with the HTBI primer set. TCRdb processed the multiplex PCR reads anew with MiXCR; each CDR3 protein has one entry. Here the sample spans roughly 300,000 distinct CDR3 sequences, approximately 15% being singletons. Patients counted as stable if ophthalmopathy did not develop within 18 months. Fresh 10 ml peripheral blood yielded PBMCs. This clonotype was recorded at least ten times.

Sequenced material: blood. The chain combines TRBV29-1 with TRBJ2-7; perhaps TRBD2 as D (7 bases). This clonotype originated in a woman in her 30s with Graves' hyperthyroidism. Here the CDR3 reads CSVSNREGYYEQYF. In nucleotides, the CDR3 is TGCAGCGTTTCGAACAGGGAGGGTTACTACGAGCAGTACTTC.